This TCR beta chain was captured in a study of shared T cell receptors in the human thymus (dated by TCRdb to the early 2020s). General notes on the study: The study examined how the human thymus generates shared, self-reactive T-cell receptor alpha chains.

Libraries were prepared through the immunoSEQ multiplex PCR assay. TCRdb obtained this table from immuneACCESS and retained in-frame rearrangements with V and J assigned. These tables miss some clones; where compared with another copy, unresolved V genes account for less than half of the shortfall, and the remainder is unexplained. This sample holds about 380,000 clones; roughly 94% were observed only once. The ten largest account for around 0.019% of the sample. In regard to this clone: The antigen this receptor binds is unknown. No much larger clone is present one base from it, and per-base qualities are unavailable.

The receptor's source is a human donor. The sample was thymocytes.

The CDR3 loop reads CASSHEDSPTNTGELFF. The bases read TGTGCCAGCAGCCACGAGGACAGCCCCACGAACACCGGGGAGCTGTTTTTT. Recombination connected TRBV28 to TRBJ2-2, with TRBD1 as a weak D call on 6 bases. From its cysteine to its phenylalanine, the CDR3 spans 17 amino acids. Only the CDR3 DNA is retained, 51 bases long and in frame from the first base. Trimming at the junction amounts to 6 bases on V and 0 bases on J, and the germline ends lie 17 bases apart. CDR1 and CDR2 were assigned from the germline V gene as MDHEN and SYDVKM.